The clone carrying this TCR beta chain was seen ten or more times. The sample comes from a study of T cells in Graves' hyperthyroidism and ophthalmopathy. Study in general: Pretreatment peripheral blood was obtained at initial diagnosis.

What was amplified from RNA transcripts were TCR beta CDR3 regions. HTBI primers were employed in a first-round RT-PCR of the TCR CDR3. One entry per CDR3 protein results from TCRdb running MiXCR on the multiplex PCR reads. This sample has roughly 500,000 distinct CDR3 sequences; over 11% occur once, and the top ten carry 5.8%. V lost 2 bases and J lost 6, with 14 bases in between. Germline V gene lookup returns CDR1 MNHEY and CDR2 SMNVEV (reference sequence). This CDR3 region has 14 residues. The receptor was derived from a woman aged 30 to 39 with Graves' hyperthyroidism that later progressed to Graves' ophthalmopathy. The chain carries TRBV27 and TRBJ2-7, with a possible D match to TRBD1 (5 bases). The source material was blood. The CDR3 nucleotides are TGTGCCAGCAGTTTAGGTCAGGGTCAGTTCGAGCAGTACTTC. Translating gives CASSLGQGQFEQYF.